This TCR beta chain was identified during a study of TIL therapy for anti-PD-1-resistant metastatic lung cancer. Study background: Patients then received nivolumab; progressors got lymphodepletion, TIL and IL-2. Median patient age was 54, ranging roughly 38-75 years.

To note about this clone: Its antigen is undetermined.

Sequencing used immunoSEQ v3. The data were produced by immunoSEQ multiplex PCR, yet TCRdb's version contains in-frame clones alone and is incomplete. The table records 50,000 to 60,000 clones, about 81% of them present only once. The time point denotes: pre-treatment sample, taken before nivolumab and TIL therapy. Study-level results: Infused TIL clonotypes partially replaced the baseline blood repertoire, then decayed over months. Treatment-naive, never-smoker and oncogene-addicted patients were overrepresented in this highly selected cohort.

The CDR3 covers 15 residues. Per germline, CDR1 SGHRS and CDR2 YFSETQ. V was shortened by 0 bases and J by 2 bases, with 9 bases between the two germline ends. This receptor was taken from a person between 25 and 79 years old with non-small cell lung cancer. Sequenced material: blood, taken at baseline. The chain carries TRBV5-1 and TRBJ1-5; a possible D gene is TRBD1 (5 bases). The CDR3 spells CASSLEGAGNQPQHF. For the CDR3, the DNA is TGCGCCAGCAGCTTGGAAGGGGCGGGCAATCAGCCCCAGCATTTT.